A single T cell receptor (beta chain) is shown here with its context. The data were obtained in a study of blood T cells in healthy people across ages. This CDR3 is built from 14 residues. From germline, CDR1 is MNHEY and CDR2 SVGAGI. V lost 6 bases and J lost 6, with 17 bases in between. Then a second PCR, running about 6 to 11 cycles, was carried out with a sample-barcoded 5' primer and a J-beta primer mix. TCRdb re-called the 5' RACE reads through MiXCR, storing one row per CDR3 protein. This sample has hundreds of thousands of distinct CDR3 sequences, with around 41% found just once. The chain recombines TRBV6-5 with TRBJ2-5; no clear D. This TCR derives from a man aged 80 or over in good health. The sequencing sample was made of blood. The CDR3 loop reads CASRAKGPQQTQYF. The CDR3 DNA is TGTGCCAGCAGAGCCAAGGGCCCTCAACAGACCCAGTACTTC.